The next 8 T cell receptor beta chains were all read from a single sample in a study of T cell repertoires in cytomegalovirus infection. Their recognized antigens are unknown. TCRdb redid the calling of the reads with MiXCR, one entry per CDR3 protein. The repertoire has about 890,000 distinct CDR3 sequences, roughly 30% of them found once; the top ten carry 10% to 15%. Sequences were derived from cultured CD8+ T cells from PBMCs, sampled from culture after CMV antigen stimulation. These receptors all stem from a human donor in good health (CMV status not recorded). Some clones in this sample may be carry-over from other donors' samples.

The chain has TRBV6-5 and TRBJ2-3; D may match TRBD1 or TRBD2 (5 bases each). Germline V gene sequence: CDR1 MNHEY, CDR2 SVGAGI. V lost 2 bases, J lost 0 bases, and 9 bases lay in between. The CDR3 is 15 residues long. The CDR3 DNA reads TGTGCCAGCAGTTACCGTTGGGGGAGCACAGATACGCAGTATTTT. Protein sequence: CASSYRWGSTDTQYF.

As DNA, the CDR3 is TGCAGTGCCCACGGGCGGGGGGCACGGTCTCAGTACTTC. This codes for CSAHGRGARSQYF. This chain connects TRBV20-1 to TRBJ2-4; 8 bases line up with TRBD2. CDR1 and CDR2 from the germline V gene are DFQATT and SNEGSKA (reference sequence). Trimming removed 6 bases from V and 12 bases from J; junction bases left unmatched: 13. The CDR3 runs 13 residues.

The CDR3 loop is CASSDPGESYGETQYF. Here the CDR3 DNA reads TGTGCCAGCAGCGATCCAGGGGAGTCTTATGGGGAGACCCAGTACTTC. The rearrangement uses TRBV5-4 and TRBJ2-5, with D tentatively TRBD1 (6 bases). Germline V gene sequence: CDR1 SGHNT, CDR2 YYREEE (reference sequence). The CDR3 runs to 16 residues. Trimming left V 4 bases short and J 5 bases short, with 21 bases between.

V and J are TRBV20-1 and TRBJ2-3; no clear D. This CDR3 is 13 amino acids long. Germline V lookup: CDR1 DFQATT, CDR2 SNEGSKA (reference sequence). The V gene lost 6 bases and the J gene lost 8 bases, with 18 bases spanning the gap. The CDR3 loop is CSAPSSAKGTQYF. In DNA, the CDR3 is TGCAGTGCCCCCAGCTCTGCGAAGGGTACGCAGTATTTT.

The J gene is TRBJ2-1, the V gene TRBV20-1; 10 bases match TRBD2. The junction had 2 bases not matched to a gene; V was cut back by 3 bases and J by 0 bases. The germline gives CDR1 DFQATT, CDR2 SNEGSKA (reference sequence). The CDR3 runs to 15 residues. The DNA for the CDR3 is TGCAGTGCTAGGACTAGCGGGCGCTCCTACAATGAGCAGTTCTTC. Protein product: CSARTSGRSYNEQFF.

This clonotype was seen more than once but under ten times. The chain employs TRBV5-1 and TRBJ1-1, with TRBD1 matching 7 bases. V lost 2 bases and J lost 1; bases outside the gene matches: 11. The CDR3 loop spans 17 amino acids. CDR1 and CDR2 from the germline V gene are SGHRS and YFSETQ. The CDR3 coding sequence is TGCGCCAGCAGCTTCCGGGACAGACAGATGGGGAACACTGAAGCTTTCTTT. Its translation: CASSFRDRQMGNTEAFF.

This sequence joins TRBV6-5 and TRBJ1-2; 8 bases are shared with TRBD1. Trimming cost V 6 bases and J 8 bases; bases outside gene matches: 8. Germline V gene sequence: CDR1 MNHEY, CDR2 SVGAGI. The CDR3 extends over 13 amino acids. CDR3: CASSQDRVEGYTF. The CDR3 region has the DNA TGTGCCAGCAGCCAGGACAGGGTGGAGGGCTACACCTTC.

In its sample, this clonotype was seen a few times. The gene calls are TRBV6-1 and TRBJ1-5; D perhaps matches TRBD1 (6 bases). The CDR3 covers 12 residues. Germline V lookup: CDR1 MNHNS, CDR2 SASEGT. V was pared by 6 bases and J by 6 bases, with 9 bases between. Here the CDR3 DNA reads TGTGCCAGCAGAACAGGGATTCAGCCCCAGCATTTT. Amino acids: CASRTGIQPQHF.